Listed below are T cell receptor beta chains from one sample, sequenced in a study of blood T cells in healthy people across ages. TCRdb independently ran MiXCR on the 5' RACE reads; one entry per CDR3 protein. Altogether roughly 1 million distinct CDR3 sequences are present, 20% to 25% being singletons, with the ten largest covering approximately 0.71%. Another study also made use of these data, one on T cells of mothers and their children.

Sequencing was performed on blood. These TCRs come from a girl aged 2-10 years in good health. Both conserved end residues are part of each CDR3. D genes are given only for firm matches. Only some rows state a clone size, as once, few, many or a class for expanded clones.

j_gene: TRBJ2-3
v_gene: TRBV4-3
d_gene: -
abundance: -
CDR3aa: CASSQQRLSGSTDTQYF
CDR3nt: TGCGCCAGCAGCCAACAAAGACTATCCGGGAGTACAGATACGCAGTATTTT

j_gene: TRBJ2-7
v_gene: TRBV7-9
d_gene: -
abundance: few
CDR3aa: CASSHGRGASDEQYF
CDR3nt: TGTGCCAGCAGCCACGGAAGGGGAGCTTCAGACGAGCAGTACTTC

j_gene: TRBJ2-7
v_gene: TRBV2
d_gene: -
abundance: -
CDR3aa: CASSGIGTRGEQYF
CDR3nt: TGTGCCAGCAGTGGGATAGGGACCCGGGGCGAGCAGTACTTC

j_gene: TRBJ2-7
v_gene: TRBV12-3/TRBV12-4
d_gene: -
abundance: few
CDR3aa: CASSPTGWEQYF
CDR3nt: TGTGCCAGCAGTCCAACAGGGTGGGAGCAGTACTTC

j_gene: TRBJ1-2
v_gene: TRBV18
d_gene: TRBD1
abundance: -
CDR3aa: CANSLLRDRDGYTF
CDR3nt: TGTGCCAACTCGCTTCTCCGGGACAGGGACGGCTACACCTTC

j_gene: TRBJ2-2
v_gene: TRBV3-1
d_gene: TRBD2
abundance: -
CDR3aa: CASSQGSGGPNTGELFF
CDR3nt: TGTGCCAGCAGCCAAGGTAGCGGGGGGCCGAACACCGGGGAGCTGTTTTTT

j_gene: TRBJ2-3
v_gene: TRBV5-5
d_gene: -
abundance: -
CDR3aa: CASSLATGLWADTQYF
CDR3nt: TGTGCCAGCAGCTTGGCCACAGGGCTTTGGGCAGATACGCAGTATTTT

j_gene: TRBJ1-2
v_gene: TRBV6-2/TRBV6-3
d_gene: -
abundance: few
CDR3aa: CASNIQGGYGYTF
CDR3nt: TGTGCCAGCAACATTCAGGGCGGCTATGGCTACACCTTC

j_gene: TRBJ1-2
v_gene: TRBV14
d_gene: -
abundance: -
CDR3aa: CASSHGISHYGYTF
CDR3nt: TGTGCCAGCAGCCACGGGATCTCTCACTATGGCTACACCTTC

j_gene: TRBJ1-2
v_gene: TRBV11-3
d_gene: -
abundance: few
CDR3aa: CASSLDTGNGYTF
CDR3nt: TGTGCCAGCAGCTTAGATACCGGGAATGGCTACACCTTC

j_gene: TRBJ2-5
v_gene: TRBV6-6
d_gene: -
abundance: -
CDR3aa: CASSSGRLNGEETQYF
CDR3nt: TGTGCCAGCAGCTCCGGACGGCTAAACGGGGAAGAGACCCAGTACTTC

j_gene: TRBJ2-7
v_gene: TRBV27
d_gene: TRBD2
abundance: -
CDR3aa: CASSQTSGSDEQYF
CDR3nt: TGTGCCAGCTCCCAGACTAGCGGGAGCGACGAGCAGTACTTC

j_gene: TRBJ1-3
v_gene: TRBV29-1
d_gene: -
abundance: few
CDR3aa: CSVERLPGRDVPSGNTIYF
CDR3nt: TGCAGCGTTGAAAGGCTCCCTGGCCGGGATGTTCCTTCTGGAAACACCATATATTTT

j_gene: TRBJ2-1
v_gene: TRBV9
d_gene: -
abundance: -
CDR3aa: CASSVDRDSGGGEQFF
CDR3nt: TGTGCCAGCAGCGTAGACAGGGACTCCGGAGGGGGAGAGCAGTTCTTC

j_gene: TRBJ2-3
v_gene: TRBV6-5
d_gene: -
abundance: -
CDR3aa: CASSYGAGNTDTQYF
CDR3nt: TGTGCCAGCAGTTACGGGGCAGGCAACACAGATACGCAGTATTTT

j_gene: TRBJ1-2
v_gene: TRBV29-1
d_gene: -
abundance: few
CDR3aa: CSAPIQGPTNGYTF
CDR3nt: TGCAGCGCCCCAATACAGGGACCAACAAATGGCTACACCTTC

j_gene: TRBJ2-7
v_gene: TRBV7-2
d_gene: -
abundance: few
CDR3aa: CASSLDYLLSYEQYF
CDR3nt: TGTGCCAGCAGCTTAGACTACCTACTCTCCTACGAGCAGTACTTC

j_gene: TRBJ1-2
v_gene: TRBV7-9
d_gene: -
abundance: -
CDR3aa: CASSYRPGTPSTYTF
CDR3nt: TGTGCCAGCAGCTATCGCCCCGGGACTCCGAGCACCTACACCTTC

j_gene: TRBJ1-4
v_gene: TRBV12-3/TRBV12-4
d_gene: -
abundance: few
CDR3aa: CASSLSPGSEKLFF
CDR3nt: TGTGCCAGCAGTTTAAGTCCCGGGTCGGAAAAACTGTTTTTT

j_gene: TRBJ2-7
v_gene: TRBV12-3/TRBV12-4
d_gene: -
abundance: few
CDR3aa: CASSPGTYYEQYF
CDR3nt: TGTGCCAGCAGTCCGGGGACTTACTACGAGCAGTACTTC

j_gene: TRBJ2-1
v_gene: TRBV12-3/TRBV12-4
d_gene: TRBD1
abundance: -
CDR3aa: CASRGQGTDEQFF
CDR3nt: TGTGCCAGCAGAGGACAGGGGACCGATGAGCAGTTCTTC

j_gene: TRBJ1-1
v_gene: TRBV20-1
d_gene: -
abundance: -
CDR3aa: CSAYTERETEAFF
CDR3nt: TGCAGTGCTTACACTGAGCGAGAGACTGAAGCTTTCTTT

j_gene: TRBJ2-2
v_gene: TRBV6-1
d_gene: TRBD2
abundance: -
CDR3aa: CASSRYSGDTGELFF
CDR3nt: TGTGCCAGCAGTAGATATAGCGGGGACACCGGGGAGCTGTTTTTT

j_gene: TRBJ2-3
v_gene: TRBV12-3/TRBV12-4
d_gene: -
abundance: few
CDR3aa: CASSLRSFADTQYF
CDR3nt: TGTGCCAGCAGTTTGCGGTCTTTTGCAGATACGCAGTATTTT

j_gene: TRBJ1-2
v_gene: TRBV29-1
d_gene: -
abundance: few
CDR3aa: CSANDRAVLGYTF
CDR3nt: TGCAGCGCCAATGATCGTGCGGTTCTTGGCTACACCTTC

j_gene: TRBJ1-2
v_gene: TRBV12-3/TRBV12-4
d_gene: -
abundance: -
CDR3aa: CASSLGASEYGYTF
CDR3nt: TGTGCCAGCAGTTTAGGGGCTTCGGAATATGGCTACACCTTC

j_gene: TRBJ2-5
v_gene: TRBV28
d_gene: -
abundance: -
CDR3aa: CASSAPPGTQYF
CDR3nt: TGTGCCAGCAGTGCCCCCCCGGGGACCCAGTACTTC

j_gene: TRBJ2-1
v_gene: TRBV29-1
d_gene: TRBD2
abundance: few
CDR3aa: CSVGGGQQFF
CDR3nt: TGCAGCGTTGGCGGGGGACAGCAGTTCTTC

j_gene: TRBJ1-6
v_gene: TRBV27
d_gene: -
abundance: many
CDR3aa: CASSLSGNSPLHF
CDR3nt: TGTGCCAGCAGTTTATCAGGGAATTCACCCCTCCACTTT

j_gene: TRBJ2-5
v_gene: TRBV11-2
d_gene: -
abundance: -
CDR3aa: CASSLEGFDAFQETQYF
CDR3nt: TGTGCCAGCAGCTTAGAAGGATTCGATGCGTTCCAAGAGACCCAGTACTTC

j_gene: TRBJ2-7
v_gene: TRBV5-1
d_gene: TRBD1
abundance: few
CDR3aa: CASSLATGTVGFDEQYF
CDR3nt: TGCGCCAGCAGCTTGGCAACCGGGACAGTAGGATTCGACGAGCAGTACTTC

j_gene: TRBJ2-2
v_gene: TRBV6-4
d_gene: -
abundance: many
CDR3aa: CASSAGDTGELFF
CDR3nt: TGTGCCAGCAGTGCGGGGGACACCGGGGAGCTGTTTTTT

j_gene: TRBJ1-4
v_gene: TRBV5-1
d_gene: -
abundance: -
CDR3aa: CASSPRGEGREKLFF
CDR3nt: TGCGCCAGCAGCCCGAGGGGGGAAGGAAGAGAAAAACTGTTTTTT

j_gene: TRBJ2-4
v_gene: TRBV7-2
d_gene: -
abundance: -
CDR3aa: CASSQPSQGFGYIQYF
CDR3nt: TGTGCCAGCAGCCAACCCTCCCAGGGGTTTGGGTACATTCAGTACTTC

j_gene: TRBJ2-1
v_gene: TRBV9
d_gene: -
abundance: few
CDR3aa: CASSKDRRNEQFF
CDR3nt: TGTGCCAGCAGCAAGGACAGACGGAATGAGCAGTTCTTC

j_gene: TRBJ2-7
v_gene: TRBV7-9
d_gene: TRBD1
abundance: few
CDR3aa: CASSSGVNGQGAAYEQYF
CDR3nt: TGTGCCAGCAGCTCGGGTGTTAACGGACAGGGGGCCGCCTACGAGCAGTACTTC

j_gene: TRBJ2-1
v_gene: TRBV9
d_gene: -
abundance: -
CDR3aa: CASSAQGSGDNEQFF
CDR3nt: TGTGCCAGCAGCGCCCAGGGGTCGGGGGACAATGAGCAGTTCTTC

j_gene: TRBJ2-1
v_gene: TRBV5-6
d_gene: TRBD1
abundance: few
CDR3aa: CASSLGTGVSEQFF
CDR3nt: TGTGCCAGCAGCTTGGGGACAGGGGTTAGTGAGCAGTTCTTC

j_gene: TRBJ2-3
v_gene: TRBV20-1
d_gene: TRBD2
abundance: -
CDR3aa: CSAPPPSGTMKDTQYF
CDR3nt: TGCAGTGCTCCTCCCCCTTCCGGGACTATGAAGGATACGCAGTATTTT

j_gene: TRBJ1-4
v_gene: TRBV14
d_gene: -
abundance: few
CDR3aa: CASSRRGYNEKLFF
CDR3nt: TGTGCCAGCAGCCGACGAGGATATAATGAAAAACTGTTTTTT

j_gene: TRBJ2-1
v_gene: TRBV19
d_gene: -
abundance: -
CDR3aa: CASSITLALNEQFF
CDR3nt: TGTGCCAGTAGTATAACACTAGCACTGAATGAGCAGTTCTTC

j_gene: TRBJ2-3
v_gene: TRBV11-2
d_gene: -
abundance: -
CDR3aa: CASSLQDPDTQYF
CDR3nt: TGTGCCAGCAGCTTACAGGACCCAGATACGCAGTATTTT

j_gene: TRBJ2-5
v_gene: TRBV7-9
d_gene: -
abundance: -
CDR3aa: CASSFLGQSYGQYF
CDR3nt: TGTGCCAGCAGCTTTCTTGGCCAATCCTACGGGCAGTACTTC

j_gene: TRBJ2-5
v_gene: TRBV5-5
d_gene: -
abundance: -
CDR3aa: CASSLDGLGAETQYF
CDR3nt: TGTGCCAGCAGCTTGGACGGTCTGGGAGCAGAGACCCAGTACTTC

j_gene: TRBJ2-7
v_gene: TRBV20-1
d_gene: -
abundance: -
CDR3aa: CSAPSADSYEQYF
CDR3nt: TGCAGTGCCCCCTCGGCAGACAGCTACGAGCAGTACTTC

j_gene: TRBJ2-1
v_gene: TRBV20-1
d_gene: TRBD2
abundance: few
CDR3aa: CSARLLAGVEQFF
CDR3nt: TGCAGTGCTAGATTGCTAGCGGGAGTTGAGCAGTTCTTC

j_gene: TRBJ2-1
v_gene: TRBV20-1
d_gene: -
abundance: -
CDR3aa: CSANYRSTYNEQFF
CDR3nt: TGCAGTGCTAACTACAGAAGTACTTACAATGAGCAGTTCTTC

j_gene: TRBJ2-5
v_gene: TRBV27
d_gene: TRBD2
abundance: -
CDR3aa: CASSSHPLAGVTETQYF
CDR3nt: TGTGCCAGCAGTTCGCACCCACTAGCGGGAGTTACGGAGACCCAGTACTTC

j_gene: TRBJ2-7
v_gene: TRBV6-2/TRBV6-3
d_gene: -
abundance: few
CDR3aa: CAGSYSRSYEQYF
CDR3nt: TGTGCCGGCAGTTACTCGAGGTCCTACGAGCAGTACTTC

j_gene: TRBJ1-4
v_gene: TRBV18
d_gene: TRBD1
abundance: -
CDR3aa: CASSYPGQANEKLFF
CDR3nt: TGTGCCAGCTCATACCCGGGACAGGCCAATGAAAAACTGTTTTTT

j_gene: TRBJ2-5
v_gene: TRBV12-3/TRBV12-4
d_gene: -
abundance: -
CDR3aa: CASRQDTSETQYF
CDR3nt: TGTGCCAGCAGACAGGATACTTCAGAGACCCAGTACTTC

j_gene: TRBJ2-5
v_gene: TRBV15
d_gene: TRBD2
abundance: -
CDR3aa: CATSRVGRAPETQYF
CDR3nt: TGTGCCACCAGCAGAGTCGGGAGGGCCCCTGAGACCCAGTACTTC

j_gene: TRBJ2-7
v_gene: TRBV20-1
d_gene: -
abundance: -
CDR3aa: CSARDYLYEQYF
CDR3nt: TGCAGTGCTAGAGACTACCTCTACGAGCAGTACTTC

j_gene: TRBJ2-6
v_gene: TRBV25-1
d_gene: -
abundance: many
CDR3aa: CATLGVVSGANVLTF
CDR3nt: TGTGCCACCCTGGGGGTTGTCTCTGGGGCCAACGTCCTGACTTTC

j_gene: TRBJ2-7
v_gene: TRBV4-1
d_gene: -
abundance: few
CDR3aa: CASSQGTKGYEQYF
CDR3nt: TGCGCCAGCAGCCAAGGTACGAAGGGTTACGAGCAGTACTTC

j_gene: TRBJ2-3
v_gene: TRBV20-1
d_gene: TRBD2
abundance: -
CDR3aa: CSARVSGGVLTDTQYF
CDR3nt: TGCAGTGCTAGAGTTAGCGGGGGAGTCCTCACAGATACGCAGTATTTT

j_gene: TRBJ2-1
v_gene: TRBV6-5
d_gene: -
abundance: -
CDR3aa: CASSYSGRLSYNEQFF
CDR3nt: TGTGCCAGCAGTTACTCGGGGCGGCTCTCCTACAATGAGCAGTTCTTC